These T cell receptor beta chains were read from a single sample in a study of radiotherapy plus CTLA-4 blockade in lung cancer. Method: immunoSEQ multiplex PCR; TCRdb's copy keeps in-frame clones and lacks some. The table records about 31,000 clones, about 72% of them present only once. Specimen: peripheral blood, collected from a patient treated with radiotherapy plus ipilimumab. The receptors come from a human donor with non-small cell lung cancer who had stable disease on radiotherapy plus ipilimumab. CDR3s include the opening cysteine and the closing phenylalanine or tryptophan. Fields, in order: J gene, D gene, V gene, clone size, CDR3 DNA, CDR3 protein. The D gene is left open where the match is weak. Size is omitted from some rows. Given values are once, few, many or a class for expanded clones.

TRBJ2-2	-	TRBV7-3	-	TGTGCCAGCAGCCGGCCTTTGAGTGTGAACACCGGGGAGCTGTTTTTT	CASSRPLSVNTGELFF
TRBJ2-7	-	TRBV27	-	TGTGCCAGCAGTTTACGGGGGGCCAGCTACGAGCAGTACTTC	CASSLRGASYEQYF
TRBJ1-6	-	TRBV11-2	once	TGTGCCAGCAGCTTAGAGGAGGGGACGCATTCACCCCTCCACTTT	CASSLEEGTHSPLHF
TRBJ2-2	-	TRBV6-1	few	TGTGCCAGCAGGCGGGACAGTCAGACCGGGGAGCTGTTTTTT	CASRRDSQTGELFF
TRBJ2-1	TRBD2	TRBV2	-	TGTGCCAGCAGTGAAGAGCCGAGCGGGGGGGCCGATGAGCAGTTCTTC	CASSEEPSGGADEQFF
TRBJ1-6	-	TRBV6-5	-	TGTGCCAGCAGTTCGGACCGGGCATCGCGTAATTCACCCCTCCACTTT	CASSSDRASRNSPLHF
TRBJ2-2	-	TRBV11-3	once	TGTGCCAGCAGCTTAGCGGGTCAGGCTCCAACCGGGGAGCTGTTTTTT	CASSLAGQAPTGELFF
TRBJ1-3	-	TRBV11-3	-	TGTGCCAGCAGCTTAGACCCACACGAGGGAACGGGCGGAAACACCATATATTTT	CASSLDPHEGTGGNTIYF
TRBJ1-2	-	TRBV5-6	-	TGTGCCAGCAGCTTGGACACAAGCGGGACAAGAACTAACTATGGCTACACCTTC	CASSLDTSGTRTNYGYTF
TRBJ2-5	TRBD2	TRBV19	-	TGTGCCAGTAGTATAAAGGGACTAGAGCTCGTGGAGACCCAGTACTTC	CASSIKGLELVETQYF
TRBJ1-2	-	TRBV6-5	-	TGTGCCAGCAGTGAGTTAGGTTATGGCTACACCTTC	CASSELGYGYTF
TRBJ2-5	TRBD1	TRBV5-7	once	TGTGCCAGCAGCCCGACAGGGTTGGGTACACAAGAGACCCAGTACTTC	CASSPTGLGTQETQYF
TRBJ1-2	TRBD1	TRBV10-3	-	TGTGCCATCACTCCGGGGGACAGGCTCTATGGCTACACCTTC	CAITPGDRLYGYTF
TRBJ1-6	-	TRBV7-6	-	TGTGCCAGCAGCTTAGATTATGCAGGTGAAGATTCACCCCTCCACTTT	CASSLDYAGEDSPLHF
TRBJ1-1	TRBD1	TRBV10-3	-	TGTGCCATCAGTGGAAAAGGGACAGGGGGTGCTGTGGGGACTGAAGCTTTCTTT	CAISGKGTGGAVGTEAFF
TRBJ1-2	-	TRBV6-5	few	TGTGCCAGCAGTGAAACCGATTTATATGGCTACACCTTC	CASSETDLYGYTF
TRBJ2-3	-	TRBV7-9	-	TGTGCCAGCAGATCCGGGGGAGATACGCAGTATTTT	CASRSGGDTQYF
TRBJ2-5	-	TRBV30	once	TGTGCCTGGACCCCGCAGACCTCGAGGACCCAGTACTTC	CAWTPQTSRTQYF
TRBJ1-6	TRBD1	TRBV19	-	TGTGCCACCCGGGACAGGGGTAATTCACCCCTCCACTTT	CATRDRGNSPLHF
TRBJ2-1	TRBD2	TRBV9	few	TGTGCCAGCAGCGTAGCGGTGGGCGGGGGCTCCTACAATGAGCAGTTCTTC	CASSVAVGGGSYNEQFF
TRBJ2-1	-	TRBV30	-	TGTGCCTGGGGTCGGGGTGGGAGGAAGAAGTTCTTC	CAWGRGGRKKFF
TRBJ1-1	-	TRBV4-3	-	TGCGCCAGCAGCCGCTTAGGCGTATTGAACACTGAAGCTTTCTTT	CASSRLGVLNTEAFF
TRBJ1-1	-	TRBV18	-	TGTGCCAGCTCACCCCCCCGGGGGGGGGTCCTCACTGAAGCTTTCTTT	CASSPPRGGVLTEAFF
TRBJ1-1	-	TRBV15	-	TGTGCCACCAGCAGAGATGTCGGGGGAGGTGAAGCTTTCTTT	CATSRDVGGGEAFF
TRBJ2-3	-	TRBV29-1	-	TGCAGCCCCCCCCCAAGACTACACAGGGACACAGATACGCAGTATTTT	CSPPPRLHRDTDTQYF
TRBJ2-5	-	TRBV5-4	-	TGTGCCAGCAGCCTGGGCAGGGCCGAGACCCAGTACTTC	CASSLGRAETQYF
TRBJ1-5	-	TRBV27	-	TGTGCCAGCGTAGCCACCTCGGGGGGGAAGAATCAGCCCCAGCATTTT	CASVATSGGKNQPQHF
TRBJ1-2	TRBD1	TRBV6-1	-	TGTGCCAGCAGTGAGTGGACAGGGTATGGCTACACCTTC	CASSEWTGYGYTF
TRBJ1-2	TRBD1	TRBV7-2	-	TGTGCCAGCAGCTTAGGATCTGGACAGGGGGCTGGCTACACCTTC	CASSLGSGQGAGYTF
TRBJ1-4	TRBD1	TRBV16	-	TGTGCCAGCAGCCGGGACAGGGGCGAAAAACTGTTTTTT	CASSRDRGEKLFF
TRBJ2-1	TRBD2	TRBV10-2	-	TGCGCCAGCAGTAAAAGCGGGGGGGCCCTTGATTTGAGTGAGCAGTTCTTC	CASSKSGGALDLSEQFF
TRBJ1-4	-	TRBV6-1	-	TGTGCCAGCAGTGTCGAAGCCCGCCCCCGAGGAGATGAAAAACTGTTTTTT	CASSVEARPRGDEKLFF
TRBJ1-6	-	TRBV6-5	-	TGTGCCAGCGGGCAGACTACTAATTCACCCCTCCACTTT	CASGQTTNSPLHF
TRBJ1-1	-	TRBV11-2	-	TGTGCCAGCAGCTTAGATCTAAGGGGGACTGAAGCTTTCTTT	CASSLDLRGTEAFF
TRBJ2-3	TRBD1	TRBV5-1	-	TGCGCCAGCAGCTTGGGACAGGGCGCAGATACGCAGTATTTT	CASSLGQGADTQYF
TRBJ1-1	TRBD1	TRBV5-1	-	TGCGCCAGCCAATCAGGACAGGGTATGAACACTGAAGCTTTCTTT	CASQSGQGMNTEAFF
TRBJ1-1	-	TRBV28	-	TGTGCCAGCAGTTTTATTGACGGTTTGAACACTGAAGCTTTCTTT	CASSFIDGLNTEAFF
TRBJ1-2	-	TRBV5-6	-	TGTGCCAGCAGCTCCACAGGGAACTATGGCTACACCTTC	CASSSTGNYGYTF
TRBJ2-5	TRBD2	TRBV5-1	-	TGCGCCAGCACGGCTAGCGGGGGGGCCGGGGCAGAGACCCAGTACTTC	CASTASGGAGAETQYF
TRBJ2-1	TRBD2	TRBV7-2	-	TGTGCCAGCAGCCCCCCTCGCGATAGCGGGGGGAGCTCCTACAATGAGCAGTTCTTC	CASSPPRDSGGSSYNEQFF
TRBJ1-2	-	TRBV7-2	-	TGTGCCAGCAGCCCCGTGGCGGAAAACTATGGCTACACCTTC	CASSPVAENYGYTF
TRBJ1-4	-	TRBV19	few	TGTGCCAGTAGTATGCAACAGGGTACTAATGAAAAACTGTTTTTT	CASSMQQGTNEKLFF
TRBJ1-5	-	TRBV9	-	TGTGCCAGCAGCGTAACTCGAGGGTATCAGCCCCAGCATTTT	CASSVTRGYQPQHF
TRBJ1-4	-	TRBV5-6	-	TGTGCCAGCAGCTTGGTGCCCATAACAGGCGCAACTAATGAAAAACTGTTTTTT	CASSLVPITGATNEKLFF
TRBJ1-2	TRBD1	TRBV25-1	-	TGTGCCAGCAGTGAATATTCTCCTGGACAGGCTAACTATGGCTACACCTTC	CASSEYSPGQANYGYTF
TRBJ1-1	-	TRBV11-1	few	TGTGCCAGCAGCTTAGGGGCAGATTTGAACACTGAAGCTTTCTTT	CASSLGADLNTEAFF
TRBJ1-1	-	TRBV4-3	-	TGCGCCAGCAGCCGGGGGGGCAACATGAACACTGAAGCTTTCTTT	CASSRGGNMNTEAFF
TRBJ1-5	-	TRBV7-8	few	TGTGCCAGCAGCTTCGGCTCGGGGCTCGGGGATCAGCCCCAGCATTTT	CASSFGSGLGDQPQHF
TRBJ2-1	-	TRBV28	-	TGTGCCAGCAGTGGGGCCTTGGATGAGCAGTTCTTC	CASSGALDEQFF
TRBJ2-7	TRBD2	TRBV7-9	-	TGTGCCAGCAGCTCCACGGGGGGTTGGGACGAGCAGTACTTC	CASSSTGGWDEQYF
TRBJ2-2	-	TRBV6-5	-	TGTGCCAGCAGTTACAGGAGACAGGCCACCGGGGAGCTGTTTTTT	CASSYRRQATGELFF
TRBJ1-5	-	TRBV10-3	-	TGTGCCATCAGTGACTCTAACAGGGAGAGCCAGCCCCAGCATTTT	CAISDSNRESQPQHF
TRBJ1-2	TRBD1	TRBV4-3	-	TGCGCCAGCAGCCATAGGGACAGGGATATTTCTGGCTACACCTTC	CASSHRDRDISGYTF
TRBJ2-5	-	TRBV7-2	once	TGTGCCAGCGGGAAGACTAGAGAGACCCAGTACTTC	CASGKTRETQYF
TRBJ1-4	TRBD1	TRBV19	-	TGTGCCAGTAGTTGGGGACAGGTTAATGAAAAACTGTTTTTT	CASSWGQVNEKLFF
TRBJ1-2	-	TRBV10-3	-	TGTGCCAACCGGGACTTGGCTGGCTACGCCTTC	CANRDLAGYAF
TRBJ2-7	TRBD2	TRBV5-5	-	TGTGCCAGCAGCTTGGAGTCCGGGGGGGCGCCGTACTTC	CASSLESGGAPYF